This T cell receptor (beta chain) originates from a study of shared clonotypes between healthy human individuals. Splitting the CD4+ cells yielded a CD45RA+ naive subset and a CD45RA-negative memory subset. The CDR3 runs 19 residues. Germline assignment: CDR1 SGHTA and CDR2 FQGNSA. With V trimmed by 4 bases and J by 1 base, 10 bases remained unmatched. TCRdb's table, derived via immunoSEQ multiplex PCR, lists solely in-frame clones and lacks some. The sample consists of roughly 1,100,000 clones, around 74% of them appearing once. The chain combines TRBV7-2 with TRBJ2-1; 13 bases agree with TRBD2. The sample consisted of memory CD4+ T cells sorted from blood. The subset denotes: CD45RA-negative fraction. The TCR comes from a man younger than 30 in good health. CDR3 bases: TGTGCCAGCAGCTCAGGACTAGCGGGAGAGGTGACTTCCTACAATGAGCAGTTCTTC. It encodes CASSSGLAGEVTSYNEQFF.